This is a list of T cell receptor beta chains from one sample in a study of cytomegalovirus exposure and HLA in healthy donors. Libraries were prepared by immunoSEQ multiplex PCR; TCRdb keeps only in-frame clonotypes and omits some of them. The data hold 200,000 or so clones, with approximately 88% observed a single time. Sample: PBMCs. The source of these receptors is a boy between 2 and 15 years old in good health and CMV-seronegative. The CDR3 runs from the conserved cysteine through the conserved F or W. Fields, in order: clone size, CDR3 length, D gene, J gene, V gene, CDR3 DNA, CDR3 protein. The D gene is left open where the match is weak. A row's size may be missing; if present it is once, few, many or a size class.

clone size: .
CDR3 length: 15
D gene: TRBD2
J gene: TRBJ2-5
V gene: TRBV7-9
CDR3 DNA: TGTGCCAGCAGCTCTAGCGGGGGGCGTCATGAGACCCAGTACTTC
CDR3 protein: CASSSSGGRHETQYF

clone size: once
CDR3 length: 18
D gene: TRBD2
J gene: TRBJ2-7
V gene: TRBV11-2
CDR3 DNA: TGTGCCAGCAGCTTAGTTAGCGGGGGGCCTGGCGGCTCCTACGAGCAGTACTTC
CDR3 protein: CASSLVSGGPGGSYEQYF

clone size: .
CDR3 length: 14
D gene: TRBD1
J gene: TRBJ2-7
V gene: TRBV19
CDR3 DNA: TGTGCCAGTAGTCCCCCGGGACAGGGAAACGAGCAGTACTTC
CDR3 protein: CASSPPGQGNEQYF

clone size: .
CDR3 length: 18
D gene: TRBD2
J gene: TRBJ2-5
V gene: TRBV28
CDR3 DNA: TGTGCCAGCAGTCCCGGACTAGCGGGGGAGAGAACTAGAGAGACCCAGTACTTC
CDR3 protein: CASSPGLAGERTRETQYF

clone size: .
CDR3 length: 14
D gene: .
J gene: TRBJ2-1
V gene: TRBV11-1
CDR3 DNA: TGTGCCAGCAGCTTCGTTGGAGAGGTCTATGAGCAGTTCTTC
CDR3 protein: CASSFVGEVYEQFF

clone size: once
CDR3 length: 16
D gene: TRBD1
J gene: TRBJ1-3
V gene: TRBV9
CDR3 DNA: TGTGCCAGCAGCGTAGCGGGACAGAGAGCTGGAAACACCATATATTTT
CDR3 protein: CASSVAGQRAGNTIYF

clone size: .
CDR3 length: 16
D gene: TRBD1
J gene: TRBJ1-3
V gene: TRBV10-3
CDR3 DNA: TGTGCCATCAGTGCTTCGACAGGGGGCGGTGGAAACACCATATATTTT
CDR3 protein: CAISASTGGGGNTIYF

clone size: .
CDR3 length: 13
D gene: TRBD2
J gene: TRBJ2-3
V gene: TRBV29-1
CDR3 DNA: TGCAGCGTTGAAGGGGGGGGGACAGATACGCAGTATTTT
CDR3 protein: CSVEGGGTDTQYF

clone size: .
CDR3 length: 15
D gene: TRBD1
J gene: TRBJ2-1
V gene: TRBV18
CDR3 DNA: TGTGCCAGCTCACTCGGGACAGGGTTTTACAATGAGCAGTTCTTC
CDR3 protein: CASSLGTGFYNEQFF

clone size: .
CDR3 length: 13
D gene: .
J gene: TRBJ1-2
V gene: TRBV11-3
CDR3 DNA: TGTGCCAGCAGCTTTTTTTGCAGGTATGGCTACACCTTC
CDR3 protein: CASSFFCRYGYTF

clone size: .
CDR3 length: 15
D gene: .
J gene: TRBJ2-1
V gene: TRBV19
CDR3 DNA: TGTGCCAGTAGTATAACTTATAGGGGATACAATGAGCAGTTCTTC
CDR3 protein: CASSITYRGYNEQFF

clone size: .
CDR3 length: 14
D gene: TRBD1
J gene: TRBJ1-1
V gene: TRBV6-5
CDR3 DNA: TGTGCCAGCAGTAGACGGCCGGGACAGGGTGGCGCTTTCTTT
CDR3 protein: CASSRRPGQGGAFF

clone size: .
CDR3 length: 15
D gene: TRBD1
J gene: TRBJ1-1
V gene: TRBV11-1
CDR3 DNA: TGTGCCAGCAGCTCCTACAGGGGAGCGAACACTGAAGCTTTCTTT
CDR3 protein: CASSSYRGANTEAFF

clone size: few
CDR3 length: 13
D gene: TRBD1
J gene: TRBJ2-7
V gene: TRBV6-5
CDR3 DNA: TGTGCCAGCAGTTACGACAGGGGGCACGAGCAGTACTTC
CDR3 protein: CASSYDRGHEQYF

clone size: .
CDR3 length: 13
D gene: .
J gene: TRBJ2-7
V gene: TRBV19
CDR3 DNA: TGTGCCAGTAGTCAGGGCAGAGCCTACGAGCAGTACTTC
CDR3 protein: CASSQGRAYEQYF

clone size: .
CDR3 length: 12
D gene: .
J gene: TRBJ2-2
V gene: TRBV7-9
CDR3 DNA: TGTGCCAGCAGCCAGGGTTCCGGGGAGCTGTTTTTT
CDR3 protein: CASSQGSGELFF